These 32 T cell receptor beta chains were sequenced from one sample in a study of T cell responses to AZD1222 COVID-19 vaccine. Sequencing used immunoSEQ multiplex PCR; TCRdb keeps in-frame clones, though not all of them. The specimen's table records over 120,000 clones. What was sequenced was peripheral blood. These receptors originate from an adult in good health.

V is TRBV6-2 or TRBV6-3 and J is TRBJ2-2; D is unresolved. V lost 5 bases to trimming and J lost 0 bases, with 10 bases between them. Germline V gene lookup returns CDR1 MNHEY and CDR2 SVGEGT. This CDR3 comprises 15 residues. CDR3 loop: CASSRALANTGELFF. In DNA, the CDR3 is TGTGCCAGCAGTCGGGCCTTAGCGAACACCGGGGAGCTGTTTTTT.

The genes are TRBV7-3 and TRBJ1-2, with 9 positions matching TRBD1. Germline assignment: CDR1 SGHTA and CDR2 FQGTGA. V shed 1 base and J 7 bases; nucleotides not matched to a gene: 10. The CDR3 runs to 16 residues. CDR3 in amino acids: CASSLMGGTGTFGYTF. In DNA, the CDR3 is TGTGCCAGCAGCTTAATGGGCGGGACAGGGACGTTTGGCTACACCTTC.

Of note for this clone: In the same sample, other DNA sequences code for this CDR3. The chain links TRBV6-5 to TRBJ1-2; D is undetermined. Trimming took 0 bases from V and 2 from J, leaving 7 bases between them. Germline V gives CDR1 MNHEY, CDR2 SVGAGI. CDR3 length equals 14 residues. The CDR3, as DNA: TGTGCCAGCAGTTACTCGAATCGGAACTATGGCTACACCTTC. As protein: CASSYSNRNYGYTF.

The V and J genes are TRBV12-3 or TRBV12-4 and TRBJ2-5, with no clear D. Trimming shortened V by 7 bases and J by 3 bases, and 12 bases separated the two germline ends. The CDR3 sequence is 13 residues long. The CDR3 loop is CASTEGSKETQYF. CDR3 bases: TGTGCCAGCACTGAAGGGTCTAAAGAGACCCAGTACTTC.

The chain employs TRBV7-2 and TRBJ1-1, with a tentative D call TRBD1 (5 bases). The CDR3 has 15 residues. Germline-derived CDR1 and CDR2 are SGHTA and FQGNSA. With 1 base removed from V and 4 bases from J, the gap between germline ends came to 13 bases. As DNA, the CDR3 is TGTGCCAGCAGCTTAGATGGGGCCCGGGGCACTGAAGCTTTCTTT. Translated, it gives CASSLDGARGTEAFF.

The chain employs TRBV12-3 or TRBV12-4 and TRBJ1-1; 8 bases map to TRBD1. The CDR3 length is 13 residues. Trimming cost V 5 bases and J 7 bases; bases outside gene matches: 6. CDR3 sequence (DNA): TGTGCCAGCAGTAATAGGGACAGGTATGAAGCTTTCTTT. Protein sequence: CASSNRDRYEAFF.

This sequence joins TRBV3-1 (or the pseudogene TRBV3-2) and TRBJ1-1; TRBD1 matches 10 bases. Germline values: CDR1 LGHDT, CDR2 YNNKEL (reference sequence). Unmatched junction bases numbered 12, after V lost 4 bases and J lost 4 bases. CDR3 length: 17 amino acids. CDR3 in DNA: TGTGCCAGCAGCCCACCGGGACAGGGGACGGGGGGCACTGAAGCTTTCTTT. Protein: CASSPPGQGTGGTEAFF.

The chain has TRBV27 and TRBJ2-3; D tentatively fits TRBD1 or TRBD2 (5 bases each). The V end lost 6 bases, the J end lost 2 bases, and 12 bases lay between the germline ends. The germline V gene encodes CDR1 MNHEY and CDR2 SMNVEV (reference sequence). The CDR3 has 14 amino acids. The CDR3 nucleotides read TGTGCCAGCAGGGGGCTAGCCTCCACAGATACGCAGTATTTT. Translation gives CASRGLASTDTQYF.

The CDR3 DNA reads TGTGCCACCAGCACTGTGGGGGGACTGGTTGGCTACACCTTC. This translates into CATSTVGGLVGYTF. J is TRBJ1-2 and V is TRBV15; TRBD1 might be the D (5 bases). CDR3 size: 14 residues. V lost 4 bases to trimming and J lost 7 bases, with 16 bases between them. Per germline, CDR1 LNHNV and CDR2 YYDKDF (reference sequence).

CDR3 nucleotides: TGTGCCAGTAGCCGCACCGGGGAGCTGTTTTTT. Protein sequence: CASSRTGELFF. The chain joins TRBV19 to TRBJ2-2; D unresolved. V lost 6 bases and J lost 4, with 3 bases in between. The germline gives CDR1 LNHDA, CDR2 SQIVND (reference sequence). The CDR3 is 11 residues long.

The chain recombines TRBV30 with TRBJ1-4; D gene unclear. V shed 0 bases and J shed 8 bases, with 10 bases lying between them. CDR1 is GTSNPN, CDR2 SVGIG, per germline (reference sequence). The CDR3 has 13 residues. The CDR3 sequence is CAWSVLDGEKLFF. The CDR3 DNA follows: TGTGCCTGGAGTGTACTGGACGGCGAAAAACTGTTTTTT.

The chain is built from TRBV6-1 and TRBJ2-7; D is perhaps TRBD1 (5 bases). V was pared by 2 bases and J by 3 bases, with 14 bases between. This CDR3 spans 15 amino acids. The germline CDR1 and CDR2 sequences are MNHNS and SASEGT. In DNA form, the CDR3 reads TGTGCCAGCAGTGAAATAACCCAGCAGGGCTACGAGCAGTACTTC. It yields the protein CASSEITQQGYEQYF.

The V call is TRBV5-6, the J call TRBJ1-5; tentatively, D is TRBD1 (6 bases). The CDR3 is made up of 13 amino acids. In germline, CDR1 is SGHDT, CDR2 YYEEEE. V was shortened by 1 base and J by 10 bases, with 12 bases between the two germline ends. In DNA form, the CDR3 reads TGTGCCAGCAGCTTGTGGGTCGGGGGCCCCCAGCATTTT. Translated, it gives CASSLWVGGPQHF.

This sequence joins TRBV15 and TRBJ1-1; D unresolved. V lost 0 bases and J lost 1, with 9 bases in between. CDR1 is LNHNV and CDR2 is YYDKDF in the germline V gene (reference sequence). This CDR3 is built from 15 residues. For the CDR3, the DNA is TGTGCCACCAGCAGAGATCTCGGCAGGAACACTGAAGCTTTCTTT. Protein product: CATSRDLGRNTEAFF.

V usage is TRBV15 and J usage is TRBJ1-5; 7 bases align to TRBD1. The CDR3 extends over 16 amino acids. Trimming removed 1 base from V and 2 bases from J; junction bases left unmatched: 5. Germline lookup yields CDR1 LNHNV and CDR2 YYDKDF (reference sequence). The CDR3: CATSRARQGGNQPQHF. The CDR3 coding sequence is TGTGCCACCAGCAGAGCCCGACAGGGTGGCAATCAGCCCCAGCATTTT.

The chain employs TRBV6-5 and TRBJ1-1; D uncertain. This CDR3 is built from 13 residues. Trimming took off 10 bases at V and 0 bases at J, with 12 bases between the two ends. The germline V gene encodes CDR1 MNHEY and CDR2 SVGAGI. CDR3 in DNA: TGTGCCACGTCTCGGGAACTGAACACTGAAGCTTTCTTT. This translates into CATSRELNTEAFF.

The J gene is TRBJ2-5, the V gene TRBV19, with D tentatively TRBD1 (6 bases). CDR3 length: 15 amino acids. Germline V gene data show CDR1 as LNHDA and CDR2 as SQIVND (reference sequence). V gave up 3 bases and J gave up 1 base, with 12 bases separating them. CDR3 sequence (DNA): TGTGCCAGTAGTATTGGCAGGGGACCCCAAGAGACCCAGTACTTC. Protein: CASSIGRGPQETQYF.

This chain joins TRBV5-1 and TRBJ1-4, with D possibly TRBD1 on 5 matching bases. Germline V gives CDR1 SGHRS, CDR2 YFSETQ. Trimming shortened V by 4 bases and J by 4 bases, and 14 bases separated the two germline ends. The CDR3 has 15 amino acids. As DNA, the CDR3 is TGCGCCAGCAGCCCCGGGGGGACGGGTAATGAAAAACTGTTTTTT. Its protein is CASSPGGTGNEKLFF.

This chain uses TRBV11-3 with TRBJ1-4; 10 bases are a match to TRBD1. This CDR3 is 18 amino acids long. CDR1 and CDR2 from the germline V gene are SGHNT and YENEEA. Losses at the gene ends were 4 bases for V and 4 bases for J; bases not matched to a gene: 12. CDR3 loop: CASSSLLGQGESNEKLFF. In DNA, the CDR3 is TGTGCCAGCAGCTCGCTTCTCGGACAGGGGGAGAGTAATGAAAAACTGTTTTTT.

This sequence joins TRBV2 and TRBJ1-2; TRBD1 matches at 10 bases. The J segment lost 8 bases and the V segment lost 3 bases, leaving 6 bases of the junction unmatched. The germline V gene encodes CDR1 SNHLY and CDR2 FYNNEI. The CDR3 runs 14 residues. The CDR3, as DNA: TGTGCCAGCAGTGACCCGACAGGGGGCACAGGCTACACCTTC. It translates to CASSDPTGGTGYTF.

The genes are TRBV30 and TRBJ2-3; D remains unclear. Trimming stripped 3 bases from V and 1 base from J, with 5 bases between. The CDR3 extends over 12 amino acids. Germline V gene sequence: CDR1 GTSNPN, CDR2 SVGIG (reference sequence). The CDR3 nucleotides are TGTGCCTGGAGGGTAGGCACAGATACGCAGTATTTT. Its protein is CAWRVGTDTQYF.

Notes on this clone: This sample also contains other DNA sequences that code for the same CDR3. This chain links TRBV7-9 with TRBJ2-1, with 10 bases matching TRBD2. With 1 base clipped from V and 4 bases from J, the junction kept 1 base outside the gene matches. This CDR3 region has 15 residues. Germline CDR1 and CDR2: SEHNR and FQNEAQ (reference sequence). The CDR3 here is CASSLGSGGYNEQFF. The DNA of the CDR3 is TGTGCCAGCAGCTTAGGTAGCGGGGGGTACAATGAGCAGTTCTTC.

The chain employs TRBV5-1 and TRBJ2-7; D remains unclear. Germline V lookup: CDR1 SGHRS, CDR2 YFSETQ. Trimming stripped 4 bases from V and 7 bases from J, with 18 bases between. This CDR3 has 14 residues. CDR3: CASSPQPASIEQYF. The CDR3 nucleotides read TGCGCCAGCAGCCCCCAACCGGCATCAATTGAGCAGTACTTC.

V usage is TRBV7-2 and J usage is TRBJ2-2; tentative D call: TRBD1 (6 bases). This CDR3 is 17 amino acids long. Trimming left V 3 bases short and J 6 bases short, with 20 bases between. Germline V lookup: CDR1 SGHTA, CDR2 FQGNSA. The CDR3 loop is CASSFPLGADKAGELFF. DNA of the CDR3: TGTGCCAGCAGCTTCCCTTTGGGGGCTGATAAGGCCGGGGAGCTGTTTTTT.

About this clone itself: This sample includes further DNA sequences coding for the same CDR3. This chain uses TRBV27 with TRBJ1-5; D remains ambiguous. The CDR3 consists of 13 residues. Trimming shortened V by 2 bases and J by 6 bases, and 8 bases separated the two germline ends. The germline V gene has CDR1 MNHEY and CDR2 SMNVEV (reference sequence). CDR3 region: CASSLREGQPQHF. The CDR3 nucleotides are TGTGCCAGCAGTTTAAGGGAAGGTCAGCCCCAGCATTTT.

The genes are TRBV30 and TRBJ1-5; the D is unclear. This CDR3 has 13 amino acids. Germline V gives CDR1 GTSNPN, CDR2 SVGIG (reference sequence). Trimming pared 3 bases from V and 7 bases from J, leaving 13 bases between. This CDR3 is CAWSAGLGQPQHF. The CDR3 DNA sequence: TGTGCCTGGAGCGCGGGCCTCGGGCAGCCCCAGCATTTT.

The chain is built from TRBV7-2 and TRBJ2-1; 10 positions match TRBD2. CDR1 SGHTA and CDR2 FQGNSA come from the germline V gene. There are 16 residues in the CDR3. Trimming took 5 bases from V and 4 from J; bases not matched to a gene: 8. CDR3 sequence: CASSLIAGGPYNEQFF. The CDR3 bases are TGTGCCAGCAGCCTCATAGCGGGGGGACCATACAATGAGCAGTTCTTC.

The rearrangement links TRBV7-2 to TRBJ2-7, with 11 bases aligning to TRBD1. The CDR3 consists of 15 residues. J gave up 4 bases and V 3 bases, and 5 bases lay outside the gene matches. Germline-derived CDR1 and CDR2 are SGHTA and FQGNSA. CDR3 in DNA: TGTGCCAGCAGCTTCAGGGGGACAGGGGGTTACGAGCAGTACTTC. It is translated as CASSFRGTGGYEQYF. The whole variable domain, remainder taken from reference TRBV7-2 and TRBJ2-7, is GAGVSQSPSNKVTEKGKDVELRCDPISGHTALYWYRQSLGQGLEFLIYFQGNSAPDKSGLPSDRFSAERTGGSVSTLTIQRTQQEDSAVYLCASSFRGTGGYEQYFGPGTRLTVT.

The genes are TRBV7-2 and TRBJ2-7, with D tentatively TRBD2 (5 bases). The CDR3 runs to 16 residues. V was shortened by 3 bases and J by 4 bases, with 19 bases between the two germline ends. The germline gives CDR1 SGHTA, CDR2 FQGNSA. CDR3 nucleotides: TGTGCCAGCAGCTTGCCCGGACGATTCCGAGGGTACGAGCAGTACTTC. As protein: CASSLPGRFRGYEQYF.

The chain recombines TRBV9 with TRBJ1-5; D ambiguous. Germline V gene lookup returns CDR1 SGDLS and CDR2 YYNGEE. This CDR3 contains 14 residues. The V and J ends lost 0 bases and 3 bases respectively, with 7 bases between them. The CDR3 spells CASSVGGYNQPQHF. CDR3 coding DNA: TGTGCCAGCAGCGTAGGAGGATACAATCAGCCCCAGCATTTT. Looking up the rest from reference TRBV9 and TRBJ1-5 gives the full variable domain: DSGVTQTPKHLITATGQRVTLRCSPRSGDLSVYWYQQSLDQGLQFLIQYYNGEERAKGNILERFSAQQFPDLHSELNLSSLELGDSALYFCASSVGGYNQPQHFGDGTRLSIL.

The chain recombines TRBV9 with TRBJ2-6; D perhaps matches TRBD2 (5 bases). From germline, CDR1 is SGDLS and CDR2 YYNGEE. This CDR3 contains 14 residues. Trimming removed 0 bases at V and 11 bases at J, with 12 bases between. The DNA of the CDR3 is TGTGCCAGCAGCGTAGGCTGGGGAGTTGACGTCCTGACTTTC. Translated: CASSVGWGVDVLTF.

The rearrangement links TRBV6-5 to TRBJ2-1; 13 nucleotides line up with TRBD2. The CDR3 loop spans 16 amino acids. The V gene end was trimmed by 3 bases and the J gene end by 5 bases; junction bases not matched to a gene: 4. Germline V CDR1 and CDR2: MNHEY, SVGAGI. As DNA, the CDR3 is TGTGCCAGCAGTTATGGGACTAGCGGGACTGACAATGAGCAGTTCTTC. It codes for CASSYGTSGTDNEQFF.